This T cell receptor (beta chain) is from a study of T-cell reconstitution after alpha-beta-depleted transplantation in children. The CDR3 is 15 residues long. Germline assignment: CDR1 SGHRS and CDR2 YFSETQ. V was clipped by 7 bases and J by 4 bases; unmatched bases: 12. Unique molecular identifiers were used to barcode this TCRbeta library. TCRdb fed the PCR reads into MiXCR, producing one record per CDR3 protein. The sample consists of about 500,000 distinct CDR3 sequences, 32% of them appearing once. Sequences were derived from PBMCs from the stem cell graft donor, sampled from the stem cell graft. The chain employs TRBV5-1 and TRBJ2-7; 9 bases are shared with TRBD1. The clonotype was recovered from a human donor who donated a stem cell graft to a child with aplastic anemia. The CDR3 DNA sequence: TGCGCCAGCGGGCCACCGTTGGGACAGGGTTACGAGCAGTACTTC. Translating gives CASGPPLGQGYEQYF.